A selection of T cell receptor delta chains follows, all from one sample in a study of γδ T cells in repeated Plasmodium falciparum infection. TCRdb ran CATT on the multiplex PCR reads. The repertoire has around 52,000 delta-chain clones, around 1.7% of them found once; the top ten carry 15%. Material: gamma-delta T cells from blood. These receptor sequences come from a pool of human donors (malaria-infected and uninfected, not separated). Each CDR3 is given with its conserved first and last residue. A D gene is named only where the DNA matches it firmly. The size field reads once, few or many counts, or a class when the clone is expanded.

v_gene,abundance,d_gene,j_gene,CDR3nt,CDR3aa
TRDV1,many,TRDD2,TRDJ1,TGTGCTCTTGGGGAACTCTCGCGGTCCTTCCTACGAGATGAGAATAAACTCATCTTT,CALGELSRSFLRDENKLIF
TRDV1,medium-sized,TRDD3,TRDJ1,TGTGCTCTTGGGGATGGAGTCCTATGGCTGGGGGCGCACACCGATAAACTTATCTTT,CALGDGVLWLGAHTDKLIF
TRDV1,many,NA,TRDJ1,TGTGCTCTTGGGGAACCTAACCCATTACGTGGGGGGGACCCTCTCGATAAACTCATCTTT,CALGEPNPLRGGDPLDKLIF
TRDV1,medium-sized,TRDD3,TRDJ1,TGTGCTCTTGGGGAACACACTTCCCTCTGGGGGATACACGCCGTTAAACTCATCTTT,CALGEHTSLWGIHAVKLIF
TRDV3,many,TRDD3,TRDJ1,TGTGCCTATTTATCTTCGTGGGGTCGATACTGGGGGATAGGCACCGATAAACTCATCTTT,CAYLSSWGRYWGIGTDKLIF
TRDV1,many,TRDD3,TRDJ1,TGTGCTCTTGGGGAACTTTTTCGTGGCTGGGGGCCGGACACCGATAAACTCATCTTT,CALGELFRGWGPDTDKLIF
TRDV1,many,TRDD3,TRDJ1,TGTGCTCTTGGGCGAATCCTTCTTTACACTGGGGGATATCCCCTTACGGATAAACTCATCTTT,CALGRILLYTGGYPLTDKLIF
TRDV1,many,NA,TRDJ1,TGTGCTCTTGGGGGGGTCTACGGTTCTCCTGATAAACTCATCTTT,CALGGVYGSPDKLIF
TRDV1,many,TRDD3,TRDJ1,TGTGCTCTTGGGGAACAGTTCCTTCACATCGGATTTACTGGGGGATACGCGACCCAGTACACCGATAAACTCATCTTT,CALGEQFLHIGFTGGYATQYTDKLIF
TRDV1,many,TRDD3,TRDJ1,TGTGCTCTTGGGGAGTCGACTCTATTTACTGGGGGATACGCCTCCGATAAACTCATCTTT,CALGESTLFTGGYASDKLIF
TRDV1,many,NA,TRDJ1,TGTGCTCTTGGGGAACTCAGCTTCCTACGTAACTGGGGAGTTTACACCGATAAACTCATCTTT,CALGELSFLRNWGVYTDKLIF
TRDV1,many,TRDD3,TRDJ1,TGTGCTCTTGGGGAACGCTCGCGACGTCTCCCGAGGATCTACCCCGGGGATATTTACACCGATAAACTCATCTTT,CALGERSRRLPRIYPGDIYTDKLIF
TRDV3,many,TRDD3,TRDJ1,TGTGCCTTTAAGAAGGTGTTGGGCCCCCAGGGGGATAAATATCCTAGGTACACTGATAAACTCATCTTT,CAFKKVLGPQGDKYPRYTDKLIF
TRDV2,large,TRDD3,TRDJ3,TGTGCCTGTGACACTCCTGGGGGACAAAGCTCCTGGGACACCCGACAGATGTTTTTC,CACDTPGGQSSWDTRQMFF
TRDV1,many,NA,TRDJ1,TGTGCTCTTGGGGAACTTGGTTGTCACACCGATAAACTCATCTTT,CALGELGCHTDKLIF
TRDV3,many,TRDD3,TRDJ1,TGTGCCGTTTCGGGCCTTCCTCCCGATTACTGGGGGAACGGGGCGGGTAAACTCATCTTT,CAVSGLPPDYWGNGAGKLIF
TRDV1,many,NA,TRDJ1,TGTGCTCTTGGGAAACCTCTTAGGGGATGGTGGGGACCCCTTAGAGACACCGATAAACTCATCTTT,CALGKPLRGWWGPLRDTDKLIF
TRDV2,many,TRDD3,TRDJ1,TGTGCCTGTGACCGTACTGGGGGATCTGAAACCGATAAACTCATCTTT,CACDRTGGSETDKLIF
TRDV1,many,NA,TRDJ1,TGTGCTCTTGGGGTCCTACTTCCTACAGGGGGGATATCGTATACCGATAAACTCATCTTT,CALGVLLPTGGISYTDKLIF
TRDV2,medium-sized,TRDD3,TRDJ1,TGTGCCTGTGACACCGTTACTGGGGGATACGCCGAGCGGAAGGACACCGATAAACTCATCTTT,CACDTVTGGYAERKDTDKLIF